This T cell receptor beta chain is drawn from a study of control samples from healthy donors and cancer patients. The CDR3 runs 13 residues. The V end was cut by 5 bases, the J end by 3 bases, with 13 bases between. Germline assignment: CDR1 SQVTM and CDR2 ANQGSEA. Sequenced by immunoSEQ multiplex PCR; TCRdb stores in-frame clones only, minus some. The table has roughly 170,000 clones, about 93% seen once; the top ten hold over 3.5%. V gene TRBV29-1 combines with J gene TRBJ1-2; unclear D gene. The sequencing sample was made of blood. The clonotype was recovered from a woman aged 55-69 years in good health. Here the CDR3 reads CSVLGNKDYGYTF. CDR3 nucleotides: TGCAGCGTTCTGGGCAACAAAGACTATGGCTACACCTTC.